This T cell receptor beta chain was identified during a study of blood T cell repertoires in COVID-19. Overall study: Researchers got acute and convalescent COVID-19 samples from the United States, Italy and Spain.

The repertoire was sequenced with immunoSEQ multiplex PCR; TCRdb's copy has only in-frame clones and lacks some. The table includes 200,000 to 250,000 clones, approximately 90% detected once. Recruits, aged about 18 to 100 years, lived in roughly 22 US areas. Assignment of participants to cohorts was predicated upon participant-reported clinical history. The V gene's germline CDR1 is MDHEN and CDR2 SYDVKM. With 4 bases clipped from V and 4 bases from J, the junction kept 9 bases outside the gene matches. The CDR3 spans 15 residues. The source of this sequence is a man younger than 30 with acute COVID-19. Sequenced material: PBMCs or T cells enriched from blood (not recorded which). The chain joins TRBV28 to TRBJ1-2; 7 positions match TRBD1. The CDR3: CASSSRQGRSYGYTF. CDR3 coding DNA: TGTGCCAGCAGTTCCCGACAGGGAAGATCCTATGGCTACACCTTC.